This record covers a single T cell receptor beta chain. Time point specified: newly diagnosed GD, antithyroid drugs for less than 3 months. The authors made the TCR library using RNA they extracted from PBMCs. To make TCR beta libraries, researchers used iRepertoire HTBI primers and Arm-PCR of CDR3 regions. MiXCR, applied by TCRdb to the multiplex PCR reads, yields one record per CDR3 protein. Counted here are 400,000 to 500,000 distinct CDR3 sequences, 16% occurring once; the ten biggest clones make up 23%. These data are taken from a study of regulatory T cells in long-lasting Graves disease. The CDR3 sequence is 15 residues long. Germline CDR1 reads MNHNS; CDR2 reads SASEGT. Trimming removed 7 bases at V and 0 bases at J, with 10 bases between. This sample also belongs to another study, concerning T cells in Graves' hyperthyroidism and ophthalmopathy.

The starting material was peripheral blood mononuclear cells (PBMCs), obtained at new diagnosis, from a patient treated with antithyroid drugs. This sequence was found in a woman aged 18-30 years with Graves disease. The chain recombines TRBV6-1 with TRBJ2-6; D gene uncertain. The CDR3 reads CASNPTASGANVLTF. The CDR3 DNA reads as TGTGCCAGCAACCCAACAGCCTCTGGGGCCAACGTCCTGACTTTC.